This T cell receptor beta chain appears in the sequencing data of a study of molecular identifiers for immune sequencing clone quantification. This clonotype was seen many times. One entry per CDR3 protein, called by TCRdb with MiXCR from the PCR reads. The sample has 97,000 or so distinct CDR3 sequences; 20% to 30% are singletons. This TCR derives from a human donor in good health. Some libraries in this study had Jurkat cell RNA spiked in. Specimen: naive CD8+ T cells from blood, with Jurkat cell RNA spiked in. The subset was: FACS-sorted CD8+CD4-CCR7+CD45RA+ naive T cells.

Here the CDR3 DNA reads TGTGCCAGCAGTCTGACTAGCGGGGGGTACAATGAGCAGTTCTTC. It translates to CASSLTSGGYNEQFF. This chain connects TRBV6-6 to TRBJ2-1; 13 bases match TRBD2. The CDR3 length is 15 residues. From germline, CDR1 is MNHNY and CDR2 SVGAGI (reference sequence). With 5 bases clipped from V and 4 bases from J, the junction kept 2 bases outside the gene matches.